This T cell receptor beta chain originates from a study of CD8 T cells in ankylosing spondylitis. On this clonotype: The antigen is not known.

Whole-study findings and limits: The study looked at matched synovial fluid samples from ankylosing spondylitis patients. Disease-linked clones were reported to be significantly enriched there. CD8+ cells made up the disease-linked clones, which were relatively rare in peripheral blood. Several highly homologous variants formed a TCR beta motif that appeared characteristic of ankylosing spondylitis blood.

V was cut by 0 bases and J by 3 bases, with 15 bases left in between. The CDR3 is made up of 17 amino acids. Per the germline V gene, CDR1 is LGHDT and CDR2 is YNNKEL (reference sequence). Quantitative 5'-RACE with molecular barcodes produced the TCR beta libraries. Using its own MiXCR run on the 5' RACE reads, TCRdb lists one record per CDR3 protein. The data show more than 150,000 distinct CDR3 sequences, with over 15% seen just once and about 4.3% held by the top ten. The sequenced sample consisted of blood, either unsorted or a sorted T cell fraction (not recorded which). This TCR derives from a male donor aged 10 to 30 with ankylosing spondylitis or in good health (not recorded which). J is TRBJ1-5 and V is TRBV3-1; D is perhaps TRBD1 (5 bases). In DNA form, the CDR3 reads TGTGCCAGCAGCCAAGATCAAGCGGACAACTTCAATCAGCCCCAGCATTTT. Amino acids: CASSQDQADNFNQPQHF.